Presented here are 9 T cell receptor delta chains from one specimen sequenced in a study of Vδ1+ human thymocytes. Antigens for these TCRs are unknown. Regarding the study as a whole: Highly polyclonal TRG and TRD repertoires with Gaussian CDR3 length distributions appeared in thymus.

Extracted RNA was reverse transcribed into cDNA. Pooled V-gene forward primers with one constant-region reverse primer generated the CDR3 amplicons by multiplex PCR. TCRdb re-identified clones in the multiplex PCR reads via CATT. This sample has 70,000 to 90,000 delta-chain clones, with about 35% found just once. Sequencing was carried out using Vdelta1+ gamma-delta thymocytes from the thymus. Subset given: FACS-sorted CD3+ TCRalphabeta- TCRVdelta1+ TCRVdelta2- thymocytes. The receptors stem from a boy under two years old who had congenital heart surgery.

The chain uses TRDV1 and TRDJ1; D is uncertain. Germline V gene data show CDR1 as TSWWSYY and CDR2 as QGS. The CDR3 has 18 residues. The germline V and J ends were trimmed by 0 bases and 0 bases, with 17 bases remaining between them. CDR3 residues: CALGELDPPDMYTDKLIF. The CDR3 DNA sequence: TGTGCTCTTGGGGAACTAGACCCTCCCGATATGTACACCGATAAACTCATCTTT.

Regarding this clone: This sample includes further DNA sequences coding for the same CDR3. This chain connects TRDV1 to TRDJ1, with 12 nucleotides matching TRDD3. The CDR3 sequence is 22 residues long. CDR1 and CDR2 (germline): TSWWSYY, QGS. J gave up 0 bases and V 1 base, and 18 bases lay outside the gene matches. CDR3 sequence reads: CALGEPLLLLGDTYGYTDKLIF. The CDR3 DNA is TGTGCTCTTGGGGAACCACTACTTTTACTGGGGGATACTTATGGGTACACCGATAAACTCATCTTT.

The genes are TRDV1 and TRDJ1; D unclear. This CDR3 contains 14 residues. V dropped 2 bases and J dropped 3 bases, with 10 bases sitting between them. Germline V gene sequence: CDR1 TSWWSYY, CDR2 QGS. CDR3 region: CALGEELTPDKLIF. In DNA, the CDR3 is TGTGCTCTTGGGGAAGAGCTAACCCCCGATAAACTCATCTTT.

This clone was counted only a few times. J is TRDJ1 and V is TRDV1; D remains unclear. V gave up 2 bases and J gave up 0 bases, with 16 bases separating them. CDR3 size: 17 residues. CDR1 TSWWSYY and CDR2 QGS come from the germline V gene. The CDR3, as DNA: TGTGCTCTTGGGGAAGTCCGGCCTGTCTCATACACCGATAAACTCATCTTT. Protein: CALGEVRPVSYTDKLIF.

The chain employs TRDV1 and TRDJ1; 8 positions agree with TRDD3. Germline V gives CDR1 TSWWSYY, CDR2 QGS. J lost 6 bases, V lost 5 bases, and 26 bases had no gene match. CDR3 size: 20 residues. The CDR3 protein is CALGSGSFGTGGSGIYKLIF. In DNA, the CDR3 is TGTGCTCTTGGGTCGGGATCCTTCGGTACTGGGGGCTCAGGGATTTATAAACTCATCTTT.

The chain combines TRDV1 with TRDJ1; TRDD3 matches 10 bases. The V gene end was trimmed by 1 base and the J gene end by 0 bases; junction bases not matched to a gene: 26. Looked up from germline, CDR1 is TSWWSYY and CDR2 is QGS. There are 24 residues in the CDR3. The CDR3 DNA reads as TGTGCTCTTGGGGAACGGCGGTGTTTCGTTGATACTGGGGGATCCCAACCTAACACCGATAAACTCATCTTT. Translated: CALGERRCFVDTGGSQPNTDKLIF.

This clone was counted between two and nine times. The V call is TRDV1, the J call TRDJ1, with 12 bases fitting TRDD3. Looked up from germline, CDR1 is TSWWSYY and CDR2 is QGS. The CDR3 has 28 amino acids. J lost 0 bases, V lost 0 bases, and 35 bases had no gene match. The CDR3 region is CALGELRGGPSYVRSTGGYLSYTDKLIF. CDR3 sequence (DNA): TGTGCTCTTGGGGAACTAAGAGGGGGGCCTTCCTACGTTCGTAGCACTGGGGGATACCTTTCGTACACCGATAAACTCATCTTT.

This clone was picked up a small number of times. This rearrangement joins TRDV1 to TRDJ1, with D possibly being TRDD3 (6 bases). The CDR3 is 17 amino acids. Germline CDR1 TSWWSYY, CDR2 QGS. V was clipped by 3 bases and J by 0 bases, with 17 bases between them. The CDR3 reads CALGDTDLGADTDKLIF. The CDR3 nucleotides read TGTGCTCTTGGGGACACAGACTTGGGGGCTGACACCGATAAACTCATCTTT.

The chain is built from TRDV1 and TRDJ1, with D maybe TRDD2 (6 bases). Trimming removed 4 bases from V and 1 base from J, with 19 bases in between. Per the germline V gene, CDR1 is TSWWSYY and CDR2 is QGS. The length of the CDR3 is 17 residues. CDR3 in amino acids: CALGGLPLPFSTDKLIF. The CDR3 nucleotides read TGTGCTCTTGGGGGCCTTCCGTTACCATTCAGCACCGATAAACTCATCTTT.